This T cell receptor beta chain emerged from a study of blood T cells in healthy people across ages. Study findings and constraints: Leaving the PBMCs unsorted stopped any conclusive comparison of naive versus antigen-experienced cells.

A second roughly 6 to 11 cycle PCR used barcoded and J-beta primers. TCRdb reanalysed the 5' RACE reads using MiXCR and keeps one entry per CDR3 protein. The table records around 1,000,000 distinct CDR3 sequences, approximately 25% of them present only once. Comments on this clonotype: Its cognate antigen is unknown.

The germline V gene encodes CDR1 SGHRS and CDR2 YFSETQ. With V trimmed by 0 bases and J by 4 bases, 6 bases remained unmatched. CDR3 length equals 17 residues. In addition, the sample was reused for a study of T cells of mothers and their children. From that second work: With unrelated pairs as the comparison, related mother-child pairs had a slightly higher overlap that was not significant. No T cell clones of persistent microchimeric origin were detected.

The V gene is TRBV5-1, the J gene TRBJ2-7, with 14 bases fitting TRBD2. Sequencing was done on a sample of blood. This TCR was recovered from a girl aged 2-10 years in good health. CDR3 nucleotides: TGCGCCAGCAGCTTGGGACTAGCGGGGGGGCTTAATTACGAGCAGTACTTC. Its translation: CASSLGLAGGLNYEQYF. Full variable domain (rest looked up from reference TRBV5-1 and TRBJ2-7): KAGVTQTPRYLIKTRGQQVTLSCSPISGHRSVSWYQQTPGQGLQFLFEYFSETQRNKGNFPGRFSGRQFSNSRSEMNVSTLELGDSALYLCASSLGLAGGLNYEQYFGPGTRLTVT.